Following are 20 T cell receptor beta chains from one sample sequenced in a study of control samples from healthy donors and cancer patients. Sequenced by immunoSEQ multiplex PCR; TCRdb stores in-frame clones only, minus some. The sample lists around 110,000 clones; approximately 90% were seen once. Sequenced sample: blood. These receptors were collected from a woman in her seventies in good health.

V and J are TRBV5-1 and TRBJ2-3; D is possibly TRBD2 (6 bases). Germline V CDR1 and CDR2: SGHRS, YFSETQ. This CDR3 contains 15 residues. Trimming took 4 bases from V and 3 from J, leaving 15 bases between them. Here the CDR3 DNA reads TGCGCCAGCAGCATGGGACTCCGTACAACAGATACGCAGTATTTT. This translates into CASSMGLRTTDTQYF.

This sequence joins TRBV4-2 and TRBJ1-4, with D hard to call. Trimming left V 0 bases short and J 7 bases short, with 9 bases between. There are 14 residues in the CDR3. Germline values: CDR1 LGHNA, CDR2 YNFKEQ. CDR3 residues: CASSQERSSEKLFF. The CDR3 coding sequence is TGTGCCAGCAGCCAAGAGAGGTCTAGTGAAAAACTGTTTTTT.

The chain is built from TRBV21-1 and TRBJ1-1; the table assigns TRBD1, which was not confirmed against the DNA. TRBV21-1 is a recognized pseudogene. The CDR3 covers 13 residues. For the CDR3, the DNA is TGTGCCAGCAGCAAAGGGGTCGACAGTGAAGCTTTCTTT. As protein: CASSKGVDSEAFF.

V usage is TRBV28 and J usage is TRBJ1-5; 10 nucleotides align to TRBD1. The CDR3 spans 14 residues. Germline trimming cut 5 bases from V and 6 bases from J; bases unmatched to any gene: 4. Germline assignment: CDR1 MDHEN and CDR2 SYDVKM. Here the CDR3 DNA reads TGTGCCAGCAGTACCGGGACAGGGGTTCAGCCCCAGCATTTT. This sequence encodes CASSTGTGVQPQHF. The whole variable domain, filled in from reference TRBV28 and TRBJ1-5, reads DVKVTQSSRYLVKRTGEKVFLECVQDMDHENMFWYRQDPGLGLRLIYFSYDVKMKEKGDIPEGYSVSREKKERFSLILESASTNQTSMYLCASSTGTGVQPQHFGDGTRLSIL.

The rearrangement uses TRBV27 and TRBJ2-3; a weak D match, TRBD2 (7 bases). The germline V gene encodes CDR1 MNHEY and CDR2 SMNVEV (reference sequence). V lost 5 bases and J 6 bases, leaving 18 bases between the germline ends. The CDR3 runs 15 residues. The CDR3 sequence is CASSPLEGGPDTQYF. Here the CDR3 DNA reads TGTGCCAGCAGTCCCCTAGAGGGGGGGCCTGATACGCAGTATTTT.

This rearrangement joins TRBV3-1 (or the pseudogene TRBV3-2) to TRBJ1-6; D is ambiguous. This CDR3 spans 17 amino acids. V lost 4 bases to trimming and J lost 5 bases, with 18 bases between them. Germline CDR1 reads LGHDT; CDR2 reads YNNKEL (reference sequence). The chain's CDR3 is CASSRFAGRVNNSPLHF. CDR3 nucleotides: TGTGCCAGCAGCCGATTCGCTGGGAGGGTCAATAATTCACCCCTCCACTTT.

The V call is TRBV5-1, the J call TRBJ2-1, with TRBD2 matching over 10 bases. The J segment lost 7 bases and the V segment lost 1 base, leaving 5 bases of the junction unmatched. The V gene's germline CDR1 is SGHRS and CDR2 YFSETQ. CDR3 length: 15 residues. The CDR3 loop reads CASSLSLAGENEQFF. CDR3 bases: TGCGCCAGCAGCTTGTCCCTAGCGGGGGAGAATGAGCAGTTCTTC.

V is TRBV5-4 and J is TRBJ2-7, with TRBD2 matching over 10 bases. The CDR3 extends over 16 amino acids. Germline trimming cut 2 bases from V and 10 bases from J; bases unmatched to any gene: 15. Germline V gene data show CDR1 as SGHNT and CDR2 as YYREEE (reference sequence). CDR3 amino acids: CASSLGGPGTSAIQYF. The CDR3 coding sequence is TGTGCCAGCAGCTTAGGGGGCCCCGGGACTAGCGCGATACAGTACTTC.

The rearrangement uses TRBV5-6 and TRBJ1-2; tentative D call: TRBD1 (5 bases). CDR3 length: 14 amino acids. Germline V gives CDR1 SGHDT, CDR2 YYEEEE. V was pared by 7 bases and J by 1 base, with 14 bases between. Written as DNA, the CDR3 is TGTGCCAGCGGGCGACGACAGATTAACTATGGCTACACCTTC. Translating it yields CASGRRQINYGYTF.

This chain joins TRBV6-5 and TRBJ1-2; possible D gene TRBD1, 6 bases. Trimming took 7 bases from V and 3 from J, leaving 12 bases between them. The CDR3 is 13 amino acids. The V gene's germline CDR1 is MNHEY and CDR2 SVGAGI. CDR3 sequence: CASTRDMYYGYTF. As DNA, the CDR3 is TGTGCCAGCACTCGGGACATGTACTATGGCTACACCTTC.

The CDR3 DNA is TGTGCCAGCAGCCCACGGACAGGGGCGATCTACGAGCAGTACTTC. Translation gives CASSPRTGAIYEQYF. The rearrangement links TRBV11-2 to TRBJ2-7; 9 positions agree with TRBD1. Germline CDR1 reads SGHAT; CDR2 reads FQNNGV. The CDR3 consists of 15 residues. Unmatched junction bases numbered 8, after V lost 5 bases and J lost 3 bases.

The gene calls are TRBV2 and TRBJ2-6; 9 bases line up with TRBD1. The CDR3 is 16 residues long. J gave up 2 bases and V 6 bases, and 5 bases lay outside the gene matches. The V gene's germline CDR1 is SNHLY and CDR2 FYNNEI. The CDR3 region is CASRATGGTGANVLTF. CDR3 nucleotides: TGTGCCAGCAGGGCCACAGGGGGCACTGGGGCCAACGTCCTGACTTTC.

This chain links TRBV19 with TRBJ2-7; D unclear. This CDR3 comprises 15 residues. V shed 3 bases and J shed 1 base, with 13 bases lying between them. Germline V gives CDR1 LNHDA, CDR2 SQIVND (reference sequence). The DNA of the CDR3 is TGTGCCAGTAGTATGGTAAGGTCTATATCCTACGAGCAGTACTTC. Translation gives CASSMVRSISYEQYF.

This chain uses TRBV6-5 with TRBJ1-2; 10 bases are a match to TRBD1. J was trimmed by 6 bases and V by 2 bases; bases with no gene match: 6. The length of the CDR3 is 15 residues. Germline CDR1 and CDR2: MNHEY and SVGAGI. The CDR3 protein is CASSYRGTGDHGYTF. Written as DNA, the CDR3 is TGTGCCAGCAGTTACAGGGGGACAGGGGACCATGGCTACACCTTC.

V is TRBV6-2 or TRBV6-3 and J is TRBJ2-4; D ambiguous. V was clipped by 6 bases and J by 8 bases, with 14 bases between them. The CDR3 covers 13 residues. The V gene's germline CDR1 is MNHEY and CDR2 SVGEGT. The CDR3 is CASSTNPTDIQYF. As DNA, the CDR3 is TGTGCCAGCAGCACAAACCCGACGGACATTCAGTACTTC.

In this sample, this clone turned up once. The genes are TRBV5-1 and TRBJ2-2; 7 bases match TRBD1. This CDR3 is 14 amino acids long. The V gene end was trimmed by 5 bases and the J gene end by 7 bases; junction bases not matched to a gene: 8. The germline V gene encodes CDR1 SGHRS and CDR2 YFSETQ. CDR3 amino acids: CASRARGHNGELFF. As DNA, the CDR3 is TGCGCCAGCAGGGCGAGGGGGCATAACGGGGAGCTGTTTTTT.

The chain joins TRBV19 to TRBJ1-1, with D tentatively TRBD1 (5 bases). CDR3 size: 16 residues. With 4 bases removed from V and 5 bases from J, the gap between germline ends came to 20 bases. From germline, CDR1 is LNHDA and CDR2 SQIVND (reference sequence). CDR3 amino acids: CASSSLKQEARTEAFF. CDR3 in DNA: TGTGCCAGTAGTAGCCTTAAACAGGAGGCAAGAACTGAAGCTTTCTTT.

J is TRBJ1-1 and V is TRBV7-9, with D maybe TRBD1 (6 bases). This CDR3 comprises 16 residues. Trimming took off 1 base at V and 4 bases at J, with 16 bases between the two ends. Germline V gives CDR1 SEHNR, CDR2 FQNEAQ (reference sequence). The CDR3 sequence: CASSLGRTTGSTEAFF. CDR3 nucleotide sequence: TGTGCCAGCAGCTTAGGCCGGACGACAGGTTCCACTGAAGCTTTCTTT. The entire variable domain, with the rest obtained from reference TRBV7-9 and TRBJ1-1, is as follows: DTGVSQNPRHKITKRGQNVTFRCDPISEHNRLYWYRQTLGQGPEFLTYFQNEAQLEKSRLLSDRFSAERPKGSFSTLEIQRTEQGDSAMYLCASSLGRTTGSTEAFFGQGTRLTVV.

The rearrangement uses TRBV4-2 and TRBJ2-1; 8 bases are a match to TRBD2. Trimming removed 4 bases from V and 3 bases from J; junction bases left unmatched: 11. The germline CDR1 and CDR2 sequences are LGHNA and YNFKEQ. The CDR3 runs to 17 residues. CDR3 amino acids: CASSRTNSGKFYNEQFF. Here the CDR3 DNA reads TGTGCCAGCAGCCGCACGAATAGCGGGAAATTCTACAATGAGCAGTTCTTC.

The CDR3 is CASSYGPRGTNEKLFF. Here the CDR3 DNA reads TGTGCCAGCAGCTACGGCCCCAGGGGCACTAATGAAAAACTGTTTTTT. The chain couples TRBV5-5 to TRBJ1-4, with D tentatively TRBD1 (6 bases). The CDR3 is 16 amino acids. Germline V gene sequence: CDR1 SGHKS, CDR2 YYEKEE (reference sequence). The V end lost 3 bases, the J end lost 2 bases, and 14 bases lay between the germline ends.